These 28 T cell receptor beta chains were all obtained from the same sample, sequenced in a study of cytomegalovirus exposure and HLA in healthy donors. The study ran its PCR with 60 Vbeta and 13 Jbeta primers. Sequencing used immunoSEQ multiplex PCR; TCRdb keeps in-frame clones, though not all of them. This repertoire includes approximately 150,000 clones. The sample consisted of PBMCs. These receptors were taken from a woman in her forties or fifties in good health and CMV-seronegative.

This chain connects TRBV18 to TRBJ2-1, with D tentatively TRBD1 (6 bases). Germline V gene data show CDR1 as KGHSH and CDR2 as LQKENI. The ends were cut back, 3 bases at V and 5 bases at J, with 14 bases in the middle. This CDR3 is 15 amino acids long. This CDR3 is CASSPWQGRDNEQFF. In DNA form, the CDR3 reads TGTGCCAGCTCACCTTGGCAGGGGCGAGACAATGAGCAGTTCTTC. Full variable domain (missing parts from reference TRBV18 and TRBJ2-1): NAGVMQNPRHLVRRRGQEARLRCSPMKGHSHVYWYRQLPEEGLKFMVYLQKENIIDESGMPKERFSAEFPKEGPSILRIQQVVRGDSAAYFCASSPWQGRDNEQFFGPGTRLTVL.

The V call is TRBV19, the J call TRBJ2-5, with D maybe TRBD2 (5 bases). Per the germline V gene, CDR1 is LNHDA and CDR2 is SQIVND (reference sequence). CDR3 length: 16 residues. Trimming cost V 6 bases and J 4 bases, with 21 bases left between them. CDR3 coding DNA: TGTGCCAGTAGCCCTACTTTACCCGGGGAGAGAGAGACCCAGTACTTC. This translates into CASSPTLPGERETQYF.

This rearrangement joins TRBV6-5 to TRBJ2-7; D is ambiguous. Per germline, CDR1 MNHEY and CDR2 SVGAGI. The CDR3 contains 14 residues. Trimming shortened V by 0 bases and J by 5 bases, and 11 bases separated the two germline ends. The CDR3 nucleotides are TGTGCCAGCAGTTACTCGGGCCTAACCCACGAGCAGTACTTC. It translates to CASSYSGLTHEQYF.

Regarding this clone: A read error may account for a junction end that differs from germline. At the DNA level, this CDR3 is encoded by other sequences in the same sample as well. The genes are TRBV6-5 and TRBJ1-1; TRBD1 agrees at 7 bases. The CDR3 has 14 residues. Germline values: CDR1 MNHEY, CDR2 SVGAGI. CDR3 coding DNA: TGTGCCAGTAGTTACGCAAAGGGGGCAACTGAAGCTTTCTTT. Encoded protein: CASSYAKGATEAFF.

The chain has TRBV7-6 and TRBJ2-7; D unclear. This CDR3 has 13 amino acids. V was cut by 1 base and J by 6 bases, with 10 bases left in between. Germline CDR1 and CDR2: SGHVS and FNYEAQ. This CDR3 reads CASSLGGSAEQYF. The DNA for the CDR3 is TGTGCCAGCAGCTTAGGAGGCAGTGCCGAGCAGTACTTC.

V gene TRBV30 combines with J gene TRBJ2-5; 9 bases fit TRBD2. Losses at the gene ends were 4 bases for V and 1 base for J; bases not matched to a gene: 16. Germline V gene sequence: CDR1 GTSNPN, CDR2 SVGIG (reference sequence). This CDR3 contains 18 residues. CDR3 sequence: CAWNGAMGLAGFQETQYF. Here the CDR3 DNA reads TGTGCCTGGAATGGGGCCATGGGGCTAGCGGGGTTCCAAGAGACCCAGTACTTC.

CDR3 region: CASSLAGANNGEQYF. CDR3 in DNA: TGCGCCAGCAGCTTGGCAGGGGCCAATAACGGGGAGCAGTACTTC. V is TRBV5-1 and J is TRBJ2-7; D is perhaps TRBD1 (6 bases). Trimming stripped 0 bases from V and 7 bases from J, with 17 bases between. Germline CDR1 reads SGHRS; CDR2 reads YFSETQ. CDR3 length: 15 amino acids.

V gene TRBV4-2 combines with J gene TRBJ2-2; 7 bases fit TRBD2. Germline CDR1 is LGHNA and CDR2 is YNFKEQ. The CDR3 length is 14 residues. With V trimmed by 4 bases and J by 8 bases, 7 bases remained unmatched. The DNA for the CDR3 is TGTGCCAGCAGCCCAAAAGGACTAGGAGGGGAGCTGTTTTTT. As protein: CASSPKGLGGELFF.

This sequence joins TRBV5-4 and TRBJ1-2; the match to TRBD1 covers 8 bases. V was clipped by 0 bases and J by 2 bases; unmatched bases: 3. Germline V lookup: CDR1 SGHNT, CDR2 YYREEE (reference sequence). The CDR3 length is 15 residues. The DNA for the CDR3 is TGTGCCAGCAGCTTGGGGACAGGGACCAACTATGGCTACACCTTC. It yields the protein CASSLGTGTNYGYTF. The variable domain in full, with the rest retrieved from reference TRBV5-4 and TRBJ1-2, is ETGVTQSPTHLIKTRGQQVTLRCSSQSGHNTVSWYQQALGQGPQFIFQYYREEENGRGNFPPRFSGLQFPNYSSELNVNALELDDSALYLCASSLGTGTNYGYTFGSGTRLTVV.

V usage is TRBV28 and J usage is TRBJ1-6, with 9 bases matching TRBD1. Germline V gene data show CDR1 as MDHEN and CDR2 as SYDVKM. The CDR3 extends over 15 amino acids. Unmatched junction bases numbered 8, after V lost 5 bases and J lost 9 bases. The CDR3 nucleotides are TGTGCCAGCAGTGGTCCGGGACAGGGAGGTTCACCCCTCCACTTT. Its protein is CASSGPGQGGSPLHF.

The rearrangement uses TRBV9 and TRBJ2-1; D is perhaps TRBD2 (5 bases). The ends were cut back, 4 bases at V and 1 base at J, with 12 bases in the middle. The CDR3 consists of 15 residues. Germline V gene data show CDR1 as SGDLS and CDR2 as YYNGEE. CDR3 loop: CASSPQGGSYNEQFF. In nucleotides, the CDR3 is TGTGCCAGCAGCCCCCAAGGAGGATCCTACAATGAGCAGTTCTTC.

The V call is TRBV15, the J call TRBJ1-5, with TRBD1 matching over 7 bases. The ends lost 4 bases at V and 4 bases at J; junction bases unmatched: 4. Germline V gene sequence: CDR1 LNHNV, CDR2 YYDKDF (reference sequence). The CDR3 length is 14 residues. DNA for the CDR3: TGTGCCACCAGCAAATGGGACAGAAATCAGCCCCAGCATTTT. It is translated as CATSKWDRNQPQHF. Based on the CDR3 plus reference TRBV15 and TRBJ1-5, the full variable domain is DAMVIQNPRYQVTQFGKPVTLSCSQTLNHNVMYWYQQKSSQAPKLLFHYYDKDFNNEADTPDNFQSRRPNTSFCFLDIRSPGLGDTAMYLCATSKWDRNQPQHFGDGTRLSIL.

The V and J genes are TRBV11-3 and TRBJ2-7; 7 bases are shared with TRBD2. V was clipped by 5 bases and J by 1 base; unmatched bases: 8. The germline CDR1 and CDR2 sequences are SGHNT and YENEEA. The CDR3 is 15 amino acids. CDR3 sequence reads: CASSRTSEGSYEQYF. The CDR3, as DNA: TGTGCCAGCAGCCGAACTAGCGAGGGGTCCTACGAGCAGTACTTC.

The chain is built from TRBV5-4 and TRBJ1-6, with 9 bases fitting TRBD1. CDR3 size: 15 residues. The germline gives CDR1 SGHNT, CDR2 YYREEE (reference sequence). The junction had 8 bases not matched to a gene; V was cut back by 5 bases and J by 8 bases. DNA for the CDR3: TGTGCCAGCAGTCCCGACAGGGGGAGTGATTCACCCCTCCACTTT. It encodes CASSPDRGSDSPLHF.

With regard to this clone: Compared with germline, one end of the junction differs, possibly owing to a read error. The chain has TRBV30 and TRBJ2-6, with D possibly TRBD1 on 5 matching bases. Germline CDR1 and CDR2: GTSNPN and SVGIG (reference sequence). The CDR3 runs 15 residues. CDR3 nucleotides: TGTGCCTGGAGTTTATTGAGCTCTGGGGCCAACGTCCAGACTTTC. It translates to CAWSLLSSGANVQTF. Complete variable domain (other parts from reference TRBV30 and TRBJ2-6): SQTIHQWPATLVQPVGSPLSLECTVEGTSNPNLYWYRQAAGRGLQLLFYSVGIGQISSEVPQNLSASRPQDRQFILSSKKLLLSDSGFYLCAWSLLSSGANVQTFGAGSRLTVL.

The CDR3 nucleotides read TGTGCCAGCTCACCACGTCTTAGCGGGGGGGCATCCTACGAGCAGTACTTC. This gives the protein CASSPRLSGGASYEQYF. V usage is TRBV18 and J usage is TRBJ2-7, with 11 positions matching TRBD2. Germline CDR1 and CDR2: KGHSH and LQKENI. The V gene end was trimmed by 1 base and the J gene end by 1 base; junction bases not matched to a gene: 6. The CDR3 runs 17 residues.

The genes are TRBV6-5 and TRBJ1-1; a weak D match, TRBD1 (5 bases). Per germline, CDR1 MNHEY and CDR2 SVGAGI. The CDR3 contains 14 residues. V dropped 7 bases and J dropped 2 bases, with 14 bases sitting between them. The CDR3 is CASNRQLPNTEAFF. The CDR3 DNA reads TGTGCCAGCAACCGACAGCTTCCCAACACTGAAGCTTTCTTT.

V gene TRBV7-3 combines with J gene TRBJ2-7; D gene uncertain. This CDR3 comprises 15 residues. Per germline, CDR1 SGHTA and CDR2 FQGTGA. Trimming removed 5 bases from V and 2 bases from J, with 16 bases in between. The CDR3 is CASSISGGAPYEQYF. CDR3 nucleotide sequence: TGTGCCAGCAGCATTTCTGGCGGAGCCCCCTACGAGCAGTACTTC.

The chain recombines TRBV28 with TRBJ1-5; 10 bases map to TRBD1. The germline V gene encodes CDR1 MDHEN and CDR2 SYDVKM. This CDR3 region has 16 residues. V was pared by 5 bases and J by 2 bases, with 6 bases of the junction left unmatched. CDR3 DNA: TGTGCCAGCAGTCCGACAGGGGGCTATGGCAATCAGCCCCAGCATTTT. Protein sequence: CASSPTGGYGNQPQHF.

This rearrangement joins TRBV7-9 to TRBJ1-1, with D possibly TRBD1 on 6 matching bases. There are 16 residues in the CDR3. Deletions cut 5 bases from V and 0 bases from J, with 16 bases between. Germline CDR1 reads SEHNR; CDR2 reads FQNEAQ (reference sequence). CDR3 nucleotide sequence: TGTGCCAGCAGCCAGAACAGGGACCCATTGAACACTGAAGCTTTCTTT. It specifies CASSQNRDPLNTEAFF.

The chain uses TRBV19 and TRBJ2-3; D unresolved. With 6 bases removed from V and 2 bases from J, the gap between germline ends came to 12 bases. CDR1 is LNHDA and CDR2 is SQIVND in the germline V gene (reference sequence). The CDR3 spans 14 residues. The CDR3 nucleotides read TGTGCCAGTAGGTTAGTCGGGTCCACAGATACGCAGTATTTT. Amino acids: CASRLVGSTDTQYF. Complete variable domain (other parts from reference TRBV19 and TRBJ2-3): DGGITQSPKYLFRKEGQNVTLSCEQNLNHDAMYWYRQDPGQGLRLIYYSQIVNDFQKGDIAEGYSVSREKKESFPLTVTSAQKNPTAFYLCASRLVGSTDTQYFGPGTRLTVL.

The chain employs TRBV6-1 and TRBJ2-2; 9 positions match TRBD2. The CDR3 is 15 amino acids. CDR1 MNHNS and CDR2 SASEGT come from the germline V gene. V shed 4 bases, J shed 2 bases, and the junction held 2 bases outside the gene matches. The CDR3 loop reads CASSASGINTGELFF. CDR3 nucleotide sequence: TGTGCCAGCAGTGCTAGCGGGATTAACACCGGGGAGCTGTTTTTT.

The CDR3 region has the DNA TGTGCCAGCTCAGCAACGGCTAGCGGGAGTTGGCAAAACATTCAGTACTTC. This translates into CASSATASGSWQNIQYF. The gene calls are TRBV18 and TRBJ2-4; 10 nucleotides match TRBD2. Germline V lookup: CDR1 KGHSH, CDR2 LQKENI. CDR3 size: 17 residues. The V gene end was trimmed by 5 bases and the J gene end by 5 bases; junction bases not matched to a gene: 12.

The chain recombines TRBV28 with TRBJ2-3; D unclear. This CDR3 is 15 amino acids long. Germline V gives CDR1 MDHEN, CDR2 SYDVKM. V shed 3 bases and J shed 0 bases, with 10 bases lying between them. The CDR3 here is CASSFIDTSTDTQYF. Written as DNA, the CDR3 is TGTGCCAGCAGTTTTATCGATACTAGCACAGATACGCAGTATTTT.

The rearrangement links TRBV6-5 to TRBJ2-7, with D perhaps matching TRBD1 (6 bases). Germline CDR1 is MNHEY and CDR2 is SVGAGI. Trimming cost V 0 bases and J 5 bases, with 11 bases left between them. The CDR3 is 14 residues long. CDR3 sequence reads: CASSYSKAGDEQYF. The CDR3 nucleotides read TGTGCCAGCAGTTACTCGAAGGCAGGGGACGAGCAGTACTTC.

This chain connects TRBV2 to TRBJ2-1; TRBD2 matches 11 bases. After removal of 5 bases from V and 8 bases from J, the junction contained 8 bases not matched to a gene. CDR1 is SNHLY, CDR2 FYNNEI, per germline. This CDR3 region has 15 residues. The CDR3 sequence: CASSRSGRAGDEQFF. CDR3 in DNA: TGTGCCAGCAGTCGTAGCGGGAGGGCAGGGGATGAGCAGTTCTTC.

The chain joins TRBV9 to TRBJ2-2; 7 bases agree with TRBD2. This CDR3 spans 14 amino acids. Germline V gene lookup returns CDR1 SGDLS and CDR2 YYNGEE. V lost 7 bases to trimming and J lost 7 bases; unmatched junction nucleotides: 10. The DNA for the CDR3 is TGTGCCAGCCAACGGGGCGGGAGAATCGGGGAGCTGTTTTTT. This codes for CASQRGGRIGELFF.

The chain carries TRBV7-9 and TRBJ2-1, with TRBD2 identical over 8 bases. The CDR3 is made up of 17 amino acids. Trimming took 1 base from V and 11 from J; bases not matched to a gene: 16. Per germline, CDR1 SEHNR and CDR2 FQNEAQ (reference sequence). The CDR3 coding sequence is TGTGCCAGCAGCTTAGTCTCGGGGGGGCTGATTGCCCCAAAGCAGTTCTTC. It encodes CASSLVSGGLIAPKQFF.